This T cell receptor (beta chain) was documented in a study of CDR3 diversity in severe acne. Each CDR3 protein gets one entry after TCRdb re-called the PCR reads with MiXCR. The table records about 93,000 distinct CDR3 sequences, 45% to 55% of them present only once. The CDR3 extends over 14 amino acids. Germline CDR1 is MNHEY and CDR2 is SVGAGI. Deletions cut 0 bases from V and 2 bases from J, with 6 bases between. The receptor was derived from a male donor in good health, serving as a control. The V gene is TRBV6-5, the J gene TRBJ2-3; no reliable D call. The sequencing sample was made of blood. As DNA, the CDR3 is TGTGCCAGCAGTTACTCCGTGGACACAGATACGCAGTATTTT. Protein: CASSYSVDTDTQYF.